This TCR beta chain comes out of a study of cytomegalovirus exposure and HLA in healthy donors. Study findings and constraints: A prior analysis recorded that most TCR beta V segments were productive about 90% or about 30% of the time. Follow-up analysis later connected one missense variant in DCLRE1C with trimming of TCR beta V- and J-genes.

The CDR3 is 16 residues long. The V gene's germline CDR1 is LGHNA and CDR2 YNFKEQ. After removal of 3 bases from V and 5 bases from J, the junction contained 10 bases not matched to a gene. With regard to this clone: Its target is not known.

Amplification used 60 Vbeta primers and 13 Jbeta primers. Assay used: immunoSEQ multiplex PCR; TCRdb lists only in-frame clones, some missing. The repertoire has about 100,000 clones, under 90% of them found once; the top ten carry less than 5%. The sample comprised PBMCs. The receptor was derived from an older woman in good health and CMV-seropositive. The chain recombines TRBV4-2 with TRBJ2-5, with 9 positions matching TRBD1. In DNA, the CDR3 is TGTGCCAGCAGCCAGACAGGGGGGGGATTGCAGGAGACCCAGTACTTC. It codes for CASSQTGGGLQETQYF.